A single sample gave rise to the 27 T cell receptor beta chains below, sequenced in a study of T-cell reconstitution after alpha-beta-depleted transplantation in children. Molecular barcoding with unique molecular identifiers was used for the TCRbeta library. TCRdb passed the PCR reads through MiXCR, listing each CDR3 protein once. The data contain around 450,000 distinct CDR3 sequences, around 15% of them seen just once; the ten biggest clones take up about 32%. Sequencing was performed on PBMCs, mostly from graft donor cells, taken 360 days after TCRalphabeta/CD19-depleted stem cell transplant. Receptors originate from a boy less than two years old who had a stem cell transplant for Wiskott-Aldrich syndrome, so the T cells may come from the graft donor.

In this sample, this clonotype turned up a few times. The chain employs TRBV14 and TRBJ2-7, with D perhaps matching TRBD1 or TRBD2 (5 bases each). The CDR3 has 15 residues. With 2 bases removed from V and 7 bases from J, the gap between germline ends came to 18 bases. Germline V gene sequence: CDR1 SGHDN, CDR2 FVKESK. CDR3 amino acids: CASSQPQSGSGEQYF. CDR3 nucleotides: TGTGCCAGCAGCCAACCCCAATCAGGGTCGGGGGAGCAGTACTTC.

The chain carries TRBV11-1 and TRBJ2-5, with TRBD1 as a possible D gene (6 bases). The CDR3 covers 18 residues. Germline V gives CDR1 SGHAT, CDR2 FQDESV (reference sequence). V was clipped by 4 bases and J by 0 bases, with 21 bases between them. CDR3 in amino acids: CASSSRTVLKAYQETQYF. The CDR3 nucleotides are TGTGCCAGCAGCTCCCGGACAGTTCTGAAAGCGTACCAAGAGACCCAGTACTTC.

This chain uses TRBV20-1 with TRBJ1-2; weak D call: TRBD1 (6 bases). This CDR3 comprises 17 residues. Germline loops: CDR1 DFQATT, CDR2 SNEGSKA (reference sequence). V lost 3 bases and J lost 4, with 24 bases in between. The CDR3: CSASSALLRRQVYGYTF. The CDR3 coding sequence is TGCAGTGCTAGCTCCGCCTTACTTCGGAGACAGGTCTATGGCTACACCTTC.

The V call is TRBV7-3, the J call TRBJ1-1; possible D gene TRBD1, 6 bases. The length of the CDR3 is 21 residues. The germline CDR1 and CDR2 sequences are SGHTA and FQGTGA. Trimming took off 1 base at V and 1 base at J, with 28 bases between the two ends. The CDR3 DNA follows: TGTGCCAGCAGCTTAATCCTATTCGCCCCCCCGAACGACAGGCCGAACACTGAAGCTTTCTTT. Translation gives CASSLILFAPPNDRPNTEAFF.

This clonotype was seen only a few times. The chain joins TRBV7-6 to TRBJ2-2; D not certain. V gave up 5 bases and J gave up 6 bases, with 13 bases separating them. The CDR3 is made up of 14 amino acids. CDR1 SGHVS and CDR2 FNYEAQ come from the germline V gene. CDR3 coding DNA: TGTGCCAGCAGCCTAGTATATCACCCCGGGGAGCTGTTTTTT. Its protein product is CASSLVYHPGELFF.

This clonotype turned up a few times. Here the CDR3 DNA reads TGTGCCAGCAGTTACAATAGTGACACTGAAGCTTTCTTT. Its translation is CASSYNSDTEAFF. This chain joins TRBV6-5 and TRBJ1-1; D gene ambiguous. The CDR3 consists of 13 residues. Deletions cut 2 bases from V and 3 bases from J, with 7 bases between. The germline CDR1 and CDR2 sequences are MNHEY and SVGAGI.

The rearrangement joins TRBV5-1 to TRBJ2-7, with no clear D. V lost 4 bases and J 3 bases, leaving 11 bases between the germline ends. Germline V gene data show CDR1 as SGHRS and CDR2 as YFSETQ. The CDR3 is 13 amino acids. CDR3 sequence: CASSANSLYEQYF. The DNA for the CDR3 is TGCGCCAGCAGCGCCAACAGTCTCTACGAGCAGTACTTC.

The chain uses TRBV29-1 and TRBJ2-5; D might be TRBD1 or TRBD2, each matching 5 bases. V was pared by 2 bases and J by 5 bases, with 9 bases between. The V gene's germline CDR1 is SQVTM and CDR2 ANQGSEA. The CDR3 runs 12 residues. CDR3 amino acids: CSVETGLETQYF. The CDR3 nucleotides read TGCAGCGTTGAAACGGGGCTGGAGACCCAGTACTTC.

In its sample, this clonotype was seen a few times. This rearrangement joins TRBV19 to TRBJ1-1; possible D gene TRBD1, 5 bases. V lost 4 bases, J lost 4 bases, and 16 bases lay in between. The CDR3 has 15 residues. Germline values: CDR1 LNHDA, CDR2 SQIVND (reference sequence). The CDR3 is CASSTVQGSRTEAFF. The CDR3, as DNA: TGTGCCAGTAGTACCGTTCAGGGTTCTCGCACTGAAGCTTTCTTT. The whole variable domain, filled in from reference TRBV19 and TRBJ1-1, reads DGGITQSPKYLFRKEGQNVTLSCEQNLNHDAMYWYRQDPGQGLRLIYYSQIVNDFQKGDIAEGYSVSREKKESFPLTVTSAQKNPTAFYLCASSTVQGSRTEAFFGQGTRLTVV.

This chain joins TRBV3-1 and TRBJ2-3; 10 nucleotides align to TRBD2. The germline gives CDR1 LGHDT, CDR2 YNNKEL (reference sequence). The CDR3 extends over 18 amino acids. J lost 2 bases, V lost 0 bases, and 8 bases had no gene match. This CDR3 is CASSQEGLAGAYTDTQYF. Here the CDR3 DNA reads TGTGCCAGCAGCCAAGAGGGCCTAGCGGGGGCCTACACAGATACGCAGTATTTT.

This clonotype was detected only once. The V call is TRBV20-1, the J call TRBJ2-2; TRBD1 aligns across 11 bases. The CDR3 sequence is 15 residues long. The germline V gene has CDR1 DFQATT and CDR2 SNEGSKA (reference sequence). Trimming removed 3 bases from V and 5 bases from J; junction bases left unmatched: 5. The CDR3 region is CSARTDRGHTGELFF. The CDR3 nucleotides are TGCAGTGCTAGGACGGACAGGGGGCATACCGGGGAGCTGTTTTTT.

There are a few counts of this clonotype. The V gene is TRBV5-1, the J gene TRBJ2-3, with TRBD2 matching 14 bases. CDR3 length equals 14 residues. Germline assignment: CDR1 SGHRS and CDR2 YFSETQ. With V trimmed by 4 bases and J by 11 bases, 6 bases remained unmatched. CDR3: CASSLGTSGSWQYF. The CDR3 nucleotides are TGCGCCAGCAGCCTCGGGACTAGCGGGAGCTGGCAGTATTTT.

This clonotype was picked up a small number of times. The genes are TRBV28 and TRBJ1-3; 9 bases are a match to TRBD1. J lost 7 bases, V lost 6 bases, and 4 bases had no gene match. Germline CDR1 is MDHEN and CDR2 is SYDVKM. This CDR3 is built from 13 residues. As DNA, the CDR3 is TGTGCCAGCAGGGACAGGGGTTCGAACACCATATATTTT. This codes for CASRDRGSNTIYF.

This clonotype has a handful of counts. This chain links TRBV20-1 with TRBJ1-1; D possibly corresponds to TRBD1 (5 bases). Trimming left V 1 base short and J 7 bases short, with 13 bases between. The CDR3 is made up of 13 amino acids. CDR1 is DFQATT, CDR2 SNEGSKA, per germline (reference sequence). The CDR3 protein is CSARGWGPYEAFF. Written as DNA, the CDR3 is TGCAGTGCTAGAGGTTGGGGCCCATATGAAGCTTTCTTT.

The sample holds many counts of this clonotype. The chain combines TRBV11-2 with TRBJ2-4; TRBD1 is a possible D gene (6 bases). Germline-derived CDR1 and CDR2 are SGHAT and FQNNGV. There are 19 residues in the CDR3. V was cut by 0 bases and J by 0 bases, with 18 bases left in between. CDR3 sequence (DNA): TGTGCCAGCAGCTTAGAGGGTCGAGGGGGACGGATAGCCAAAAACATTCAGTACTTC. Translation gives CASSLEGRGGRIAKNIQYF.

The rearrangement uses TRBV5-1 and TRBJ2-7; D might be TRBD2 (7 bases). The CDR3 totals 15 residues. Germline-derived CDR1 and CDR2 are SGHRS and YFSETQ. V was cut by 1 base and J by 3 bases, with 14 bases left in between. The CDR3, as DNA: TGCGCCAGCAGCTTGCGGGGGGCCGGACGCTACGAGCAGTACTTC. This translates into CASSLRGAGRYEQYF.

This clonotype was observed a few times. This rearrangement joins TRBV7-9 to TRBJ2-5, with D unresolved. CDR3 size: 16 residues. V lost 5 bases to trimming and J lost 4 bases, with 20 bases between them. Germline V gene sequence: CDR1 SEHNR, CDR2 FQNEAQ (reference sequence). Here the CDR3 DNA reads TGTGCCAGCAGCCCCAAAGTCCCCGACGTTCGAGAGACCCAGTACTTC. This translates into CASSPKVPDVRETQYF. Supplemented by reference TRBV7-9 and TRBJ2-5, the full variable domain reads DTGVSQNPRHKITKRGQNVTFRCDPISEHNRLYWYRQTLGQGPEFLTYFQNEAQLEKSRLLSDRFSAERPKGSFSTLEIQRTEQGDSAMYLCASSPKVPDVRETQYFGPGTRLLVL.

The chain recombines TRBV24-1 with TRBJ2-5; D is unresolved. CDR3 length equals 13 residues. Per germline, CDR1 KGHDR and CDR2 SFDVKD. The V end lost 0 bases, the J end lost 5 bases, and 6 bases lay between the germline ends. CDR3 bases: TGTGCCACCAGTGATTTGGGTAGGGAGACCCAGTACTTC. It specifies CATSDLGRETQYF.

This clonotype came up a few times. J is TRBJ2-7 and V is TRBV15; weak D call: TRBD2 (5 bases). CDR3 length equals 13 residues. Looked up from germline, CDR1 is LNHNV and CDR2 is YYDKDF (reference sequence). Trimming shortened V by 3 bases and J by 6 bases, and 12 bases separated the two germline ends. CDR3 nucleotide sequence: TGTGCCACCAGCAGGAAAGGAGGAGTCGAGCAGTACTTC. Encoded protein: CATSRKGGVEQYF.

This chain connects TRBV28 to TRBJ2-3, with D possibly TRBD2 on 6 matching bases. The CDR3 has 14 amino acids. CDR1 MDHEN and CDR2 SYDVKM come from the germline V gene. V was pared by 2 bases and J by 2 bases, with 8 bases between. The DNA of the CDR3 is TGTGCCAGCAGTTTAAGGAGGGTCACAGATACGCAGTATTTT. Translation: CASSLRRVTDTQYF.

This clonotype has only a few counts. The chain is built from TRBV5-1 and TRBJ2-7; tentative D call: TRBD1 (6 bases). Trimming removed 5 bases at V and 5 bases at J, with 26 bases between. Per germline, CDR1 SGHRS and CDR2 YFSETQ. The CDR3 has 17 residues. The CDR3 sequence: CASSRGMIQGWKDEQYF. CDR3 bases: TGCGCCAGCAGTAGGGGGATGATACAGGGTTGGAAAGACGAGCAGTACTTC.

The chain combines TRBV29-1 with TRBJ2-7; 9 positions agree with TRBD1. Per germline, CDR1 SQVTM and CDR2 ANQGSEA. This CDR3 spans 13 amino acids. The trim removed 7 bases at V and 2 bases at J, leaving 6 bases unmatched. The chain's CDR3 is CSGTGTGTYEQYF. CDR3 coding DNA: TGCAGCGGGACCGGGACAGGGACCTACGAGCAGTACTTC.

This clonotype was found a few times. This chain uses TRBV5-5 with TRBJ1-2; D gene ambiguous. Between the trimmed V and J ends, which lost 0 bases and 5 bases, there was a span of 14 bases. Germline-derived CDR1 and CDR2 are SGHKS and YYEKEE (reference sequence). CDR3 size: 15 residues. CDR3 in amino acids: CASSLAVESIYGYTF. The DNA of the CDR3 is TGTGCCAGCAGCTTGGCCGTAGAATCTATATATGGCTACACCTTC.

This sequence joins TRBV12-3 or TRBV12-4 and TRBJ2-7; possibly TRBD2 for D (6 bases). The CDR3 totals 16 residues. V was cut by 1 base and J by 2 bases, with 15 bases left in between. CDR3 in amino acids: CASSLDLREYAYEQYF. CDR3 in DNA: TGTGCCAGCAGTTTAGATTTACGGGAGTACGCCTACGAGCAGTACTTC.

This clonotype showed up many times. This rearrangement joins TRBV10-2 to TRBJ2-1, with 10 bases matching TRBD2. This CDR3 has 15 amino acids. Germline trimming cut 6 bases from V and 7 bases from J; bases unmatched to any gene: 9. Germline lookup yields CDR1 WSHSY and CDR2 SAAADI. As DNA, the CDR3 is TGCGCCAGCAGCCGGAGCGGGAGGGTTTATAATGAGCAGTTCTTC. This codes for CASSRSGRVYNEQFF.

The sample holds a few counts of this clonotype. The genes are TRBV20-1 and TRBJ2-1; 8 bases match TRBD2. This CDR3 contains 16 residues. V dropped 2 bases and J dropped 5; count of bases not matched to a gene: 11. CDR1 is DFQATT and CDR2 is SNEGSKA in the germline V gene (reference sequence). For the CDR3, the DNA is TGCAGTGCTAGACCTGGACAGTGGACTAGCCACAATGAGCAGTTCTTC. Translating gives CSARPGQWTSHNEQFF.

The table lists this clonotype with a few counts. The chain carries TRBV5-1 and TRBJ2-3; TRBD1 aligns across 7 bases. The junction had 7 bases not matched to a gene; V was cut back by 5 bases and J by 4 bases. This CDR3 comprises 14 residues. CDR1 is SGHRS, CDR2 YFSETQ, per germline. The CDR3 bases are TGCGCCAGCAGGAGAGGGGGCGCGTCAGATACGCAGTATTTT. Translated, it gives CASRRGGASDTQYF.